Sequencing of this TCR beta chain was carried out in a study of T cells after yellow fever vaccination. Study results and caveats: In FACS-sorted repertoires, abundant clonotypes from the bulk population could appear as contaminants. Most clones from primary vaccination resurfaced after the booster (roughly 96% CD4, 70% to 90% CD8). Memory subsets that were sorted on day 0 lacked detectable signal for almost all vaccine-responding clonotypes.

UMIs were added to TCR cDNA along with a universal primer site when it was made by 5'RACE template switching. TCRdb reprocessed the 5' RACE reads with MiXCR, giving one entry per CDR3 protein. The sample has about 12,000 distinct CDR3 sequences, approximately 5.3% seen once. Trimming removed 7 bases from V and 3 bases from J; junction bases left unmatched: 8. CDR3 length: 14 residues. From germline, CDR1 is WSHSY and CDR2 SAAADI. The table lists this clonotype with many counts. This TCR came from a man in his thirties or forties who received the YFV17D yellow fever vaccine. The chain uses TRBV10-2 and TRBJ2-7; 8 positions agree with TRBD2. The sample in question was PBMCs, either bulk or a sorted T-cell subset (CD4+, CD8+, memory, or dextramer-sorted; not recorded which), obtained on the day of the yellow fever booster vaccination. The CDR3 loop reads CASTGTSNLYEQYF. CDR3 DNA sequence: TGCGCCAGCACCGGGACTAGTAATCTCTACGAGCAGTACTTC.